A single sample gave rise to the 28 T cell receptor beta chains below, sequenced in a study of human T cells and chemical hapten exposure. Time point denoted: patch test 2, 6 weeks after DPC sensitization. Treatment here: therapeutic diphenylcyclopropenone sensitization with weekly scalp DPC. TCRdb reprocessed the RACE reads via MiXCR and lists one record per CDR3 protein. The sample contains roughly 30,000 distinct CDR3 sequences, roughly a tenth of which appear only once. The source was whole blood, collected in connection with sensitization to the hapten diphenylcyclopropenone (DPC). The origin of the receptors is a man aged 25-40 years with alopecia areata. Some clones in this sample may be carry-over from other donors' samples.

This clonotype was observed many times. The rearrangement joins TRBV20-1 to TRBJ2-1; perhaps TRBD2 as D (6 bases). The CDR3 runs 13 residues. Between the trimmed V and J ends, which lost 3 bases and 3 bases, there was a span of 9 bases. Germline CDR1 is DFQATT and CDR2 is SNEGSKA (reference sequence). The CDR3 here is CSASKGLYNEQFF. CDR3 DNA sequence: TGCAGTGCTAGTAAGGGACTCTACAATGAGCAGTTCTTC.

This clonotype was seen only once. This chain joins TRBV10-3 and TRBJ2-3, with 7 bases lining up with TRBD1. Germline CDR1 reads ENHRY; CDR2 reads SYGVKD. The CDR3 consists of 18 residues. With V trimmed by 2 bases and J by 4 bases, 15 bases remained unmatched. CDR3 loop: CAISERPQQGTSSDTQYF. The CDR3 DNA is TGTGCCATCAGTGAGAGACCCCAACAGGGGACAAGTTCAGATACGCAGTATTTT.

This clonotype was recorded a few times. This chain joins TRBV3-1 and TRBJ1-5; D gene uncertain. This CDR3 region has 14 residues. In germline, CDR1 is LGHDT, CDR2 YNNKEL (reference sequence). V lost 1 base and J lost 3, with 7 bases in between. This chain's CDR3 is CASSQGADNQPQHF. The CDR3, as DNA: TGTGCCAGCAGCCAAGGGGCAGACAATCAGCCCCAGCATTTT.

This clonotype turned up a few times. V usage is TRBV12-3 or TRBV12-4 and J usage is TRBJ2-1, with TRBD2 matching 10 bases. The CDR3 covers 15 residues. Trimming at V came to 3 bases and at J to 4 bases, leaving 3 bases not matched to a gene. The CDR3 DNA reads as TGTGCCAGCAGTTTCCTAGCGGGAGCATACAATGAGCAGTTCTTC. It specifies CASSFLAGAYNEQFF.

This clonotype showed up many times. The chain has TRBV7-9 and TRBJ2-5; 12 bases are a match to TRBD1. V shed 4 bases, J shed 4 bases, and the junction held 4 bases outside the gene matches. Per the germline V gene, CDR1 is SEHNR and CDR2 is FQNEAQ (reference sequence). The CDR3 runs to 15 residues. The CDR3 protein is CASSYRDRGPETQYF. The DNA for the CDR3 is TGTGCCAGCAGCTACCGGGACAGGGGGCCAGAGACCCAGTACTTC. Based on the CDR3 plus reference TRBV7-9 and TRBJ2-5, the full variable domain is DTGVSQNPRHKITKRGQNVTFRCDPISEHNRLYWYRQTLGQGPEFLTYFQNEAQLEKSRLLSDRFSAERPKGSFSTLEIQRTEQGDSAMYLCASSYRDRGPETQYFGPGTRLLVL.

This clonotype showed up just a few times. The rearrangement links TRBV14 to TRBJ2-4, with D possibly being TRBD1 (5 bases). This CDR3 comprises 16 residues. Trimming shortened V by 1 base and J by 0 bases, and 10 bases separated the two germline ends. In germline, CDR1 is SGHDN, CDR2 FVKESK. The CDR3 reads CASSQAPTEAKNIQYF. For the CDR3, the DNA is TGTGCCAGCAGCCAAGCGCCGACAGAAGCCAAAAACATTCAGTACTTC.

In this sample, this clonotype turned up a few times. The rearrangement links TRBV12-3 or TRBV12-4 to TRBJ2-3; no firm D call. The CDR3 is 15 residues long. Trimming pared 5 bases from V and 2 bases from J, leaving 14 bases between. The CDR3 region has the DNA TGTGCCAGCAGTAGTCCTTACACCCTCACAGATACGCAGTATTTT. This codes for CASSSPYTLTDTQYF.

This clonotype was seen more than once but under ten times. The chain carries TRBV13 and TRBJ1-1, with 8 bases aligning to TRBD1. V shed 3 bases and J 8 bases; nucleotides not matched to a gene: 2. The germline V gene has CDR1 PRHDT and CDR2 FYEKMQ (reference sequence). This CDR3 region has 12 residues. The CDR3: CASSFDRGEAFF. In DNA, the CDR3 is TGTGCCAGCAGCTTTGACAGGGGAGAAGCTTTCTTT.

This clonotype has more than one count but fewer than ten. The chain combines TRBV7-9 with TRBJ2-7; D not certain. The CDR3 runs 13 residues. CDR1 is SEHNR and CDR2 is FQNEAQ in the germline V gene (reference sequence). Trimming left V 1 base short and J 8 bases short, with 12 bases between. The CDR3 DNA reads TGTGCCAGCAGCTTAGACCTACCGGATAAGCAGTACTTC. Encoded protein: CASSLDLPDKQYF.

Regarding this clonotype: A much larger clone is a single base away; this may be a read error. V is TRBV20-1 and J is TRBJ2-3; 8 bases fit TRBD2. The CDR3 extends over 12 amino acids. The germline V gene encodes CDR1 DFQATT and CDR2 SNEGSKA (reference sequence). In nucleotides, the CDR3 is TGCAGCAAAAGCGGGGGAGGCGATATGCAGTATTTT. This sequence encodes CSKSGGGDMQYF.

This clonotype was seen a few times. The gene calls are TRBV14 and TRBJ2-3, with TRBD2 matching over 11 bases. Per the germline V gene, CDR1 is SGHDN and CDR2 is FVKESK. J gave up 4 bases and V 4 bases, and 7 bases lay outside the gene matches. This CDR3 has 16 amino acids. CDR3 region: CASSRGTSGYSDTQYF. The DNA for the CDR3 is TGTGCCAGCAGCCGAGGGACTAGCGGTTATTCAGATACGCAGTATTTT. The whole variable domain, remainder taken from reference TRBV14 and TRBJ2-3, is EAGVTQFPSHSVIEKGQTVTLRCDPISGHDNLYWYRRVMGKEIKFLLHFVKESKQDESGMPNNRFLAERTGGTYSTLKVQPAELEDSGVYFCASSRGTSGYSDTQYFGPGTRLTVL.

This clonotype has a count of ten or more. J is TRBJ2-5 and V is TRBV12-3 or TRBV12-4, with 13 bases matching TRBD2. J gave up 4 bases and V 6 bases, and 11 bases lay outside the gene matches. This CDR3 is 17 amino acids long. This CDR3 reads CASRPTSGRETLETQYF. CDR3 bases: TGTGCCAGCAGGCCCACTAGCGGGAGGGAAACTTTAGAGACCCAGTACTTC.

The rearrangement joins TRBV2 to TRBJ2-2; D not certain. Germline assignment: CDR1 SNHLY and CDR2 FYNNEI. The CDR3 is 13 residues long. V was clipped by 4 bases and J by 1 base, with 4 bases between them. This chain's CDR3 is CASSAENTGELFF. The CDR3 coding sequence is TGTGCCAGCAGTGCAGAGAACACCGGGGAGCTGTTTTTT.

Comment on this clonotype: A much bigger clone sits one base away, suggesting this may be a read error. This chain links TRBV6-6 with TRBJ2-5, with D maybe TRBD1 (5 bases). Germline V CDR1 and CDR2: MNHNY, SVGAGI (reference sequence). Trimming shortened V by 2 bases and J by 1 base, and 11 bases separated the two germline ends. This CDR3 comprises 15 residues. The CDR3, as DNA: TGTGCCAGCAGTTACACGGATAGGGGCCAAGAGACCCAGTACTTC. It yields the protein CASSYTDRGQETQYF.

Many counts were recorded for this clonotype. The rearrangement uses TRBV21-1 and TRBJ2-5; TRBD2 was called by the table and not checked on the DNA. TRBV21-1 is flagged as a pseudogene. The CDR3 spans 16 residues. This CDR3 reads CASSKVRRDWQETQYF. The CDR3 bases are TGTGCCAGCAGCAAAGTAAGGAGGGACTGGCAAGAGACCCAGTACTTC.

This clonotype showed up many times. The chain links TRBV27 to TRBJ1-2; D is perhaps TRBD1 (5 bases). Germline V lookup: CDR1 MNHEY, CDR2 SMNVEV (reference sequence). Trimming took off 4 bases at V and 3 bases at J, with 9 bases between the two ends. The CDR3 runs to 13 residues. Written as DNA, the CDR3 is TGTGCCAGCAGTTCCGGGACGCACTATGGCTACACCTTC. This gives the protein CASSSGTHYGYTF.

This clonotype counts as medium-sized (0.01 to 0.1%). The rearrangement joins TRBV7-9 to TRBJ1-1, with D unclear. The length of the CDR3 is 14 residues. Germline values: CDR1 SEHNR, CDR2 FQNEAQ (reference sequence). V shed 7 bases and J shed 3 bases, with 15 bases lying between them. Here the CDR3 DNA reads TGTGCCAGCACCCCCGGAGGACGGGACACTGAAGCTTTCTTT. Amino acids: CASTPGGRDTEAFF.

There are a few counts of this clonotype. The genes are TRBV29-1 and TRBJ2-2; D remains unclear. The germline V gene has CDR1 SQVTM and CDR2 ANQGSEA. The CDR3 covers 14 residues. V lost 5 bases and J 0 bases, leaving 10 bases between the germline ends. The CDR3 region is CSVLGITNTGELFF. CDR3 nucleotides: TGCAGCGTTCTGGGAATCACGAACACCGGGGAGCTGTTTTTT.

This clonotype is medium-sized by share. CDR3 sequence reads: CSVVPDLEAFF. The DNA for the CDR3 is TGCAGCGTTGTCCCGGACTTAGAAGCTTTCTTT. V is TRBV29-1 and J is TRBJ1-1; D ambiguous. CDR1 and CDR2 (germline): SQVTM, ANQGSEA. This CDR3 is 11 amino acids long. Trimming removed 4 bases from V and 8 bases from J, with 11 bases in between.

This clonotype was counted many times. The chain links TRBV12-3 or TRBV12-4 to TRBJ1-5; D unresolved. The CDR3 spans 15 residues. Trimming shortened V by 7 bases and J by 3 bases, and 16 bases separated the two germline ends. The CDR3 spells CASTLGETNNQPQHF. In DNA form, the CDR3 reads TGTGCCAGCACCTTGGGTGAGACGAACAATCAGCCCCAGCATTTT.

This clonotype was recorded a few times. CDR3 amino acids: CSVGDPANYGYTF. CDR3 DNA: TGCAGCGTTGGGGACCCCGCTAACTATGGCTACACCTTC. The rearrangement links TRBV29-1 to TRBJ1-2, with D maybe TRBD1 (5 bases). Trimming cost V 4 bases and J 0 bases, with 9 bases left between them. The CDR3 length is 13 residues. The V gene's germline CDR1 is SQVTM and CDR2 ANQGSEA.

This clonotype was counted only a few times. The CDR3 DNA reads as TGTGCCAGCATCCGTACCCGGGGAGACAGGGGCAATAATTCACCCCTCCACTTT. Its translation: CASIRTRGDRGNNSPLHF. The rearrangement joins TRBV5-6 to TRBJ1-6, with TRBD1 identical over 8 bases. J gave up 5 bases and V 6 bases, and 16 bases lay outside the gene matches. CDR3 length: 18 amino acids. Germline CDR1 is SGHDT and CDR2 is YYEEEE.

CDR3 residues: CASSDRDRGRETQYF. The CDR3 bases are TGTGCCAGCAGTGACAGAGACAGGGGTCGCGAGACCCAGTACTTC. V gene TRBV6-5 combines with J gene TRBJ2-5; 8 nucleotides match TRBD1. The ends lost 5 bases at V and 5 bases at J; junction bases unmatched: 10. CDR1 and CDR2 (germline): MNHEY, SVGAGI. The CDR3 runs 15 residues.

A single count supports this clonotype. The V and J genes are TRBV11-3 and TRBJ2-4; no clear D gene. The CDR3 length is 14 residues. V was shortened by 5 bases and J by 7 bases, with 15 bases between the two germline ends. CDR1 SGHNT and CDR2 YENEEA come from the germline V gene. In nucleotides, the CDR3 is TGTGCCAGCAGCGCGACAATGGCACCCAACATTCAGTACTTC. It codes for CASSATMAPNIQYF. Combining the CDR3 with reference TRBV11-3 and TRBJ2-4 gives the whole variable domain EAGVVQSPRYKIIEKKQPVAFWCNPISGHNTLYWYLQNLGQGPELLIRYENEEAVDDSQLPKDRFSAERLKGVDSTLKIQPAELGDSAVYLCASSATMAPNIQYFGAGTRLSVL.

This clonotype was observed at least ten times. J is TRBJ1-2 and V is TRBV4-1; D gene ambiguous. V lost 0 bases and J 2 bases, leaving 7 bases between the germline ends. There are 14 residues in the CDR3. In germline, CDR1 is MGHRA, CDR2 YSYEKL. DNA for the CDR3: TGCGCCAGCAGCCAAGAGGCGTCCAACTATGGCTACACCTTC. Translating it yields CASSQEASNYGYTF.

This clonotype was recorded many times. This chain connects TRBV19 to TRBJ2-3, with 9 bases identical to TRBD2. V lost 6 bases to trimming and J lost 1 base; unmatched junction nucleotides: 5. Germline V lookup: CDR1 LNHDA, CDR2 SQIVND (reference sequence). The CDR3 covers 15 residues. CDR3 amino acids: CASSLTSGRTDTQYF. The CDR3 DNA sequence: TGTGCCAGTAGCCTGACTAGCGGACGCACAGATACGCAGTATTTT.

This clonotype was counted many times. This sequence joins TRBV6-1 and TRBJ2-1, with 7 bases matching TRBD2. Germline V gene sequence: CDR1 MNHNS, CDR2 SASEGT. The CDR3 runs 15 residues. Germline trimming cut 2 bases from V and 5 bases from J; bases unmatched to any gene: 6. CDR3 nucleotides: TGTGCCAGCAGTGAAACTAGCGCTGTACACAATGAGCAGTTCTTC. This translates into CASSETSAVHNEQFF.

The chain couples TRBV9 to TRBJ2-7; 8 bases map to TRBD1. Losses at the gene ends were 4 bases for V and 3 bases for J; bases not matched to a gene: 6. This CDR3 is 14 amino acids long. The germline V gene encodes CDR1 SGDLS and CDR2 YYNGEE. The CDR3 spells CASSSFTGGYEQYF. The CDR3 DNA follows: TGTGCCAGCAGCTCCTTCACAGGGGGCTACGAGCAGTACTTC.